One sample yielded the 11 T cell receptor beta chains listed below, sequenced in a study of vaccination and CD4 T cells after COVID-19. The antigens of these receptors remain unknown. Cultured CD4+ T-cell DNA underwent Oncomine TCR Beta short-read sequencing. TCRdb passed the PCR reads through MiXCR, listing each CDR3 protein once. The sample consists of around 9,100 distinct CDR3 sequences, 55% to 65% of them appearing once. Noted treatment: approximately nine-day PBMC culture with coronavirus spike peptide pools or control peptides (ViraFEST assay). This material consisted of cultured CD4+ T cells from blood, taken after SARS-CoV-2 vaccination. These receptor sequences come from a human donor with COVID-19.

This chain uses TRBV20-1 with TRBJ2-3; TRBD2 agrees at 11 bases. The V gene's germline CDR1 is DFQATT and CDR2 SNEGSKA (reference sequence). This CDR3 comprises 16 residues. Losses at the gene ends were 1 base for V and 2 bases for J; bases not matched to a gene: 5. In DNA form, the CDR3 reads TGCAGTGCTAGAGTGGGTAGCGGGGGGGTCACAGATACGCAGTATTTT. It yields the protein CSARVGSGGVTDTQYF.

The rearrangement links TRBV6-1 to TRBJ1-1; possible D gene TRBD1, 5 bases. The CDR3 extends over 13 amino acids. Trimming shortened V by 5 bases and J by 10 bases, and 17 bases separated the two germline ends. The germline gives CDR1 MNHNS, CDR2 SASEGT. CDR3 sequence reads: CASSKGPRDGAFF. In DNA, the CDR3 is TGTGCCAGCAGTAAAGGCCCCCGGGACGGAGCTTTCTTT.

This chain links TRBV20-1 with TRBJ2-5, with D unclear. Trimming pared 0 bases from V and 6 bases from J, leaving 14 bases between. Germline V CDR1 and CDR2: DFQATT, SNEGSKA (reference sequence). This CDR3 spans 14 amino acids. CDR3 nucleotides: TGCAGTGCTAGAGATATGCGCCTACTTCAGACCCAGTACTTC. Its translation is CSARDMRLLQTQYF.

V is TRBV10-3 and J is TRBJ2-5, with 8 bases that match TRBD1. The CDR3 runs 12 residues. Germline V gives CDR1 ENHRY, CDR2 SYGVKD. V shed 6 bases, J shed 4 bases, and the junction held 1 base outside the gene matches. CDR3 DNA sequence: TGTGCCATCAGAACAGGGGGAGAGACCCAGTACTTC. Translated: CAIRTGGETQYF.

This sequence joins TRBV11-2 and TRBJ2-7; D could derive from TRBD1 or TRBD2 (5 bases each). V was cut by 1 base and J by 4 bases, with 17 bases left in between. In germline, CDR1 is SGHAT, CDR2 FQNNGV. This CDR3 has 16 amino acids. The CDR3 loop is CASSLAGQGGEYEQYF. The CDR3 DNA follows: TGTGCCAGCAGCTTAGCGGGGCAGGGTGGTGAGTACGAGCAGTACTTC.

The chain has TRBV7-2 and TRBJ1-5; the D is unclear. V shed 1 base and J shed 1 base, with 14 bases lying between them. The length of the CDR3 is 17 residues. The V gene's germline CDR1 is SGHTA and CDR2 FQGNSA. The CDR3 is CASSLGGSVSSNQPQHF. CDR3 in DNA: TGTGCCAGCAGCTTAGGCGGGTCGGTGAGCAGCAATCAGCCCCAGCATTTT.

The chain carries TRBV7-6 and TRBJ2-7; 9 bases match TRBD1. The CDR3 is made up of 18 amino acids. The germline V gene encodes CDR1 SGHVS and CDR2 FNYEAQ. After removal of 4 bases from V and 2 bases from J, the junction contained 15 bases not matched to a gene. The CDR3 coding sequence is TGTGCCAGCAGCTCCCTGGCGCTTGGGGGACAGGGCCCCTACGAGCAGTACTTC. Translated: CASSSLALGGQGPYEQYF.

This clonotype has a handful of counts. The CDR3: CASRRRAEGYTF. The DNA of the CDR3 is TGTGCCAGTAGACGACGGGCCGAGGGCTACACCTTC. The J gene is TRBJ1-2, the V gene TRBV19; D is undetermined. Trimming cost V 6 bases and J 8 bases, with 13 bases left between them. This CDR3 region has 12 residues. CDR1 LNHDA and CDR2 SQIVND come from the germline V gene (reference sequence).

The J gene is TRBJ1-6, the V gene TRBV12-3 or TRBV12-4; D remains unclear. V was shortened by 4 bases and J by 9 bases, with 13 bases between the two germline ends. The CDR3 loop spans 14 amino acids. The CDR3: CASSSTGVGSPLHF. The CDR3 nucleotides read TGTGCCAGCAGTTCGACCGGTGTCGGTTCACCCCTCCACTTT.

In this sample, this clonotype turned up a few times. An end of the junction differs from the germline gene, which may be a read error. The V and J genes are TRBV10-3 and TRBJ2-1; TRBD1 might be the D (6 bases). Germline values: CDR1 ENHRY, CDR2 SYGVKD. The CDR3 spans 15 residues. CDR3 sequence reads: CAITETGKPLNEQFF. CDR3 DNA: TGTGCCATCACTGAGACAGGCAAACCCTTAAATGAGCAGTTCTTC.

The chain joins TRBV20-1 to TRBJ1-6, with D uncertain. The CDR3 sequence is 15 residues long. The germline gives CDR1 DFQATT, CDR2 SNEGSKA (reference sequence). The V and J ends lost 1 base and 5 bases respectively, with 12 bases between them. The CDR3 coding sequence is TGCAGTGCTAGAGGCCCCGAACTAAATAATTCACCCCTCCACTTT. The encoded protein is CSARGPELNNSPLHF.